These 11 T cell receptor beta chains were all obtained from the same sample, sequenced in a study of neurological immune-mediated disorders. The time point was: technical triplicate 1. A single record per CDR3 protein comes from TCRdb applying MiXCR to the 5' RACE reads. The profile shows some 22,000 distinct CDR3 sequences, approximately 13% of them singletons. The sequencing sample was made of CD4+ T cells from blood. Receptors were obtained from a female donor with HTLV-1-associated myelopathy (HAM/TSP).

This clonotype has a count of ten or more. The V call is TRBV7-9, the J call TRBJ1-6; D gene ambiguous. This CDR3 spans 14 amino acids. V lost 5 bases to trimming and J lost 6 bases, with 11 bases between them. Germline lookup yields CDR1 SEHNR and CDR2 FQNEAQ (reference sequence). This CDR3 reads CASSPRTGNSPLHF. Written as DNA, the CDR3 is TGTGCCAGCAGCCCCCGAACGGGTAATTCACCCCTCCACTTT. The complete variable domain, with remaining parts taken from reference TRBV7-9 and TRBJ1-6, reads DTGVSQNPRHKITKRGQNVTFRCDPISEHNRLYWYRQTLGQGPEFLTYFQNEAQLEKSRLLSDRFSAERPKGSFSTLEIQRTEQGDSAMYLCASSPRTGNSPLHFGNGTRLTVT.

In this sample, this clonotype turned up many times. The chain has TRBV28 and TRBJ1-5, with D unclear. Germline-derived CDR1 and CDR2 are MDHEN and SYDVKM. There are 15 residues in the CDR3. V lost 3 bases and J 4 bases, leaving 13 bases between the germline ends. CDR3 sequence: CASSLFLRRNQPQHF. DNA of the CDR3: TGTGCCAGCAGTTTGTTCCTCCGTAGAAATCAGCCCCAGCATTTT. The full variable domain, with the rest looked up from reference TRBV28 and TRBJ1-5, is DVKVTQSSRYLVKRTGEKVFLECVQDMDHENMFWYRQDPGLGLRLIYFSYDVKMKEKGDIPEGYSVSREKKERFSLILESASTNQTSMYLCASSLFLRRNQPQHFGDGTRLSIL.

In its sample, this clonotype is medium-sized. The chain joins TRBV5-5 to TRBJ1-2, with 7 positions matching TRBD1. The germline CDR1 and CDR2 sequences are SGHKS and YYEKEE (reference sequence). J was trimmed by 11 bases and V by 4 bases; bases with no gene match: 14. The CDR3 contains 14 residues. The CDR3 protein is CASSRDGTATAYTF. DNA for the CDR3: TGTGCCAGCAGCCGAGACGGGACAGCTACGGCGTACACCTTC.

The CDR3 spells CASSLLDFGYEQYF. In DNA, the CDR3 is TGTGCCAGCAGCTTGTTGGACTTTGGTTACGAGCAGTACTTC. The chain joins TRBV5-6 to TRBJ2-7; possibly TRBD2 for D (5 bases). CDR1 is SGHDT and CDR2 is YYEEEE in the germline V gene. The germline V and J ends were trimmed by 1 base and 4 bases, with 12 bases remaining between them. The CDR3 is made up of 14 amino acids.

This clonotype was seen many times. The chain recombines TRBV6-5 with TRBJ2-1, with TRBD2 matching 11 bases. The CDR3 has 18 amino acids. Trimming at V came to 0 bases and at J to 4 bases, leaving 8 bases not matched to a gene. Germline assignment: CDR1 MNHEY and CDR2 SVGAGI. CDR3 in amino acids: CASSYSLRTSGGYNEQFF. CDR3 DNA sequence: TGTGCCAGCAGTTACTCACTCCGAACTAGCGGGGGTTACAATGAGCAGTTCTTC.

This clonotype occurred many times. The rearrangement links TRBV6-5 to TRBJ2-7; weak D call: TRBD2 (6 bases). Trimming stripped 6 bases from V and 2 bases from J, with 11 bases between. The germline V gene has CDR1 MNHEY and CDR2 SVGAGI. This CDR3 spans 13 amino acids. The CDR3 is CASSLRLAYEQYF. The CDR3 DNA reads TGTGCCAGCAGCCTCCGACTAGCCTACGAGCAGTACTTC.

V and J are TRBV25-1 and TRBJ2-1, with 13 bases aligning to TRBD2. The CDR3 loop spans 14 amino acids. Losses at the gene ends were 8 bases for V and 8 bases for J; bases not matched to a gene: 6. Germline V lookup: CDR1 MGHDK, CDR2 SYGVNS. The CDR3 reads CASELAGGPDEQFF. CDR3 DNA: TGTGCCAGCGAACTAGCGGGAGGGCCCGATGAGCAGTTCTTC.

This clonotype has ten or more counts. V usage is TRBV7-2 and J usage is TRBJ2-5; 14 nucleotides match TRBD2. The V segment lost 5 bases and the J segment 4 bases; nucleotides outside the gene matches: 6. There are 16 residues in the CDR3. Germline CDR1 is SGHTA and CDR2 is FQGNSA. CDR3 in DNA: TGTGCCAGCAGCATCGGACTAGCGGGGGGCTCAGAGACCCAGTACTTC. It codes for CASSIGLAGGSETQYF.

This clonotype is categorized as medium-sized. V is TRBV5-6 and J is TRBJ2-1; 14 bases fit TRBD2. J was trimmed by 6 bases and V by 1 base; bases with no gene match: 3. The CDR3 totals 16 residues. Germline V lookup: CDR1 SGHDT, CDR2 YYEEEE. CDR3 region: CASSLMGLAGVNEQFF. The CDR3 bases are TGTGCCAGCAGCTTGATGGGACTAGCGGGAGTCAATGAGCAGTTCTTC. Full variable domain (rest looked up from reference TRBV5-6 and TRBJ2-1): DAGVTQSPTHLIKTRGQQVTLRCSPKSGHDTVSWYQQALGQGPQFIFQYYEEEERQRGNFPDRFSGHQFPNYSSELNVNALLLGDSALYLCASSLMGLAGVNEQFFGPGTRLTVL.

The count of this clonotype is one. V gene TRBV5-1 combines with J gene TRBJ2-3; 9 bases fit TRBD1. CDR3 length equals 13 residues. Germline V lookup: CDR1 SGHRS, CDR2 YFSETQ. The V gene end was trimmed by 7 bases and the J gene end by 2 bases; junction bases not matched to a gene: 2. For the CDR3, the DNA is TGCGCCAGCGGACAGGGGAACACAGATACGCAGTATTTT. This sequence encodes CASGQGNTDTQYF.

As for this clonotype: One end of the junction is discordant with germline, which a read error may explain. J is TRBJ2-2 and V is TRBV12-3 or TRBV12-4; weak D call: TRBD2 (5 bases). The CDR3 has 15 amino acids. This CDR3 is CASSLSGGFNGEMFF. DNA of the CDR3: TGTGCCAGCAGTTTAAGCGGCGGATTCAACGGGGAGATGTTTTTT.